These 8 T cell receptor beta chains were sequenced from one sample in a study of T-cell reconstitution after alpha-beta-depleted transplantation in children. Preparation of the TCRbeta library involved a method that used unique molecular identifiers. In TCRdb, the PCR reads were re-called with MiXCR into one record per CDR3 protein. The table includes some 76,000 distinct CDR3 sequences, about a tenth detected once. The sample consisted of PBMCs, taken before TCRalphabeta/CD19-depleted stem cell transplant. Every receptor here comes from a boy aged 5-17 years with acute myeloid leukemia, due to receive a stem cell transplant.

This clonotype was seen many times. V gene TRBV5-1 combines with J gene TRBJ1-1; 11 nucleotides agree with TRBD1. Germline CDR1 reads SGHRS; CDR2 reads YFSETQ. V shed 3 bases and J 9 bases; nucleotides not matched to a gene: 7. The CDR3 is 14 residues long. Written as DNA, the CDR3 is TGCGCCAGCAGCTCGGGACAGGGGGTGGTGCAAGCTTTCTTT. It codes for CASSSGQGVVQAFF.

This clonotype appeared many times. The chain uses TRBV20-1 and TRBJ2-1; D not resolved. The CDR3 has 12 amino acids. From germline, CDR1 is DFQATT and CDR2 SNEGSKA (reference sequence). V lost 2 bases to trimming and J lost 6 bases, with 8 bases between them. CDR3 bases: TGCAGTGCTAGAAAGGACCTCAATGAGCAGTTCTTC. It specifies CSARKDLNEQFF.

This clonotype was found many times. The V gene is TRBV28, the J gene TRBJ2-5; TRBD2 matches at 12 bases. Germline values: CDR1 MDHEN, CDR2 SYDVKM. The V gene end was trimmed by 6 bases and the J gene end by 6 bases; junction bases not matched to a gene: 5. The CDR3 covers 14 residues. CDR3 nucleotide sequence: TGTGCCAGCAGCCTAGCGGGAGGGCCCAAGACCCAGTACTTC. This gives the protein CASSLAGGPKTQYF. The entire variable domain, with the rest obtained from reference TRBV28 and TRBJ2-5, is as follows: DVKVTQSSRYLVKRTGEKVFLECVQDMDHENMFWYRQDPGLGLRLIYFSYDVKMKEKGDIPEGYSVSREKKERFSLILESASTNQTSMYLCASSLAGGPKTQYFGPGTRLLVL.

This clonotype was counted many times. The CDR3 region has the DNA TGCGCCAGCAGCCACCTGCCCCAACAGCGGGTAGAGACCCAGTACTTC. Translating gives CASSHLPQQRVETQYF. The genes are TRBV4-1 and TRBJ2-5; maybe TRBD2 (6 bases). Trimming left V 3 bases short and J 4 bases short, with 18 bases between. The CDR3 has 16 residues. Germline V gene lookup returns CDR1 MGHRA and CDR2 YSYEKL.

This clonotype was detected many times. This chain connects TRBV29-1 to TRBJ1-1; D remains ambiguous. V lost 4 bases, J lost 0 bases, and 3 bases lay in between. Germline CDR1 reads SQVTM; CDR2 reads ANQGSEA. There are 11 residues in the CDR3. Here the CDR3 DNA reads TGCAGCGTTGGGATGAACACTGAAGCTTTCTTT. Its translation is CSVGMNTEAFF.

This clonotype was counted many times. The chain combines TRBV11-2 with TRBJ2-5, with 7 positions matching TRBD1. The CDR3 extends over 15 amino acids. V lost 0 bases and J lost 2; bases outside the gene matches: 3. Germline assignment: CDR1 SGHAT and CDR2 FQNNGV. The CDR3 sequence is CASSLEQGIQETQYF. The CDR3 DNA reads as TGTGCCAGCAGCTTAGAACAGGGGATACAAGAGACCCAGTACTTC.

This clonotype came up once. The V gene is TRBV2, the J gene TRBJ2-1, with 7 positions matching TRBD2. The CDR3 covers 15 residues. Trimming took 7 bases from V and 6 from J; bases not matched to a gene: 12. Germline assignment: CDR1 SNHLY and CDR2 FYNNEI. CDR3 sequence (DNA): TGTGCCAGCATGGGAGGGAGCGGGACTCGCAATGAGCAGTTCTTC. Amino acids: CASMGGSGTRNEQFF. Combining the CDR3 with reference TRBV2 and TRBJ2-1 gives the whole variable domain EPEVTQTPSHQVTQMGQEVILRCVPISNHLYFYWYRQILGQKVEFLVSFYNNEISEKSEIFDDQFSVERPDGSNFTLKIRSTKLEDSAMYFCASMGGSGTRNEQFFGPGTRLTVL.

At least ten counts were recorded for this clonotype. V is TRBV20-1 and J is TRBJ1-5; 10 positions agree with TRBD1. The CDR3 sequence is 18 residues long. Germline V gene lookup returns CDR1 DFQATT and CDR2 SNEGSKA (reference sequence). J was trimmed by 3 bases and V by 0 bases; bases with no gene match: 11. Here the CDR3 DNA reads TGCAGTGCTAGAGATCTCGGGACAGGGGAAGTGTACAATCAGCCCCAGCATTTT. Its protein product is CSARDLGTGEVYNQPQHF.